This record covers a single T cell receptor beta chain. This sample is drawn from a study of PD-L1 blockade in urothelial cancer. In the study overall: There were a median of about 140,000 T cells in blood samples.

The CDR3 loop spans 15 amino acids. Trimming cost V 6 bases and J 2 bases, with 14 bases left between them. The germline gives CDR1 SGHAT, CDR2 FQNNGV. Time point: pretreatment peripheral blood. The repertoire was sequenced with immunoSEQ multiplex PCR; TCRdb's copy has only in-frame clones and lacks some. This table has approximately 56,000 clones, 85% appearing once. The rearrangement uses TRBV11-2 and TRBJ2-1; no firm D call. This receptor was taken from a man aged 65-85 years with urothelial cancer. The material was PBMCs, obtained around atezolizumab (anti-PD-L1) treatment. CDR3 residues: CASRHSAAPYNEQFF. The CDR3 region has the DNA TGTGCCAGCAGACATTCGGCGGCCCCCTACAATGAGCAGTTCTTC. Filled out from reference TRBV11-2 and TRBJ2-1, the complete variable domain reads EAGVAQSPRYKIIEKRQSVAFWCNPISGHATLYWYQQILGQGPKLLIQFQNNGVVDDSQLPKDRFSAERLKGVDSTLKIQPAKLEDSAVYLCASRHSAAPYNEQFFGPGTRLTVL.